This TCR beta chain was documented in a study of graft-versus-host responses after intestinal transplantation. Study-wide context: Recipients across the board were started on anti-thymocyte globulin induction, then kept on tacrolimus and steroids for about 3 years.

Whole-study findings and limits: The study associated peak circulating GvH clone levels with early post-transplant HvG declines. High graft-versus-host to host-versus-graft clonal ratios were found in allografts of patients who had graft-donor T cell macrochimerism. Recipient marrow contained GvH clones, some of which appeared first in ileum or blood.

The data were produced by immunoSEQ multiplex PCR, yet TCRdb's version contains in-frame clones alone and is incomplete. Of tens of thousands of clones in the sample, roughly four fifths were seen once. The ends lost 5 bases at V and 6 bases at J; junction bases unmatched: 8. Germline loops: CDR1 MNHNY, CDR2 SVGAGI (reference sequence). The CDR3 totals 14 residues. About this clone: The antigen remains undetermined.

The clonotype originates from a human donor who was the organ donor for an intestinal transplant. The rearrangement uses TRBV6-6 and TRBJ2-7; 9 nucleotides align to TRBD2. Sequenced material: unstimulated CD8+ T cells sorted from spleen or lymph node cells, taken before transplant. In DNA, the CDR3 is TGTGCCAGCAGTAAGCCGGGACTAGCAGTCGAGCAGTACTTC. Protein product: CASSKPGLAVEQYF.